This T cell receptor (beta chain) comes out of a study of blood T cell repertoires in COVID-19. The wider study: The analysed material was cDNA or gDNA that came from T cells, B-cell-depleted T cells, or PBMCs.

This CDR3 region has 15 residues. Germline assignment: CDR1 MNHEY and CDR2 SVGAGI. V dropped 6 bases and J dropped 7 bases, with 19 bases sitting between them. Using immunoSEQ multiplex PCR, the repertoire was profiled, and TCRdb retains in-frame clones only, with some absent. The data hold over 150,000 clones, with more than 70% observed a single time. The chain couples TRBV6-5 to TRBJ1-5, with D possibly being TRBD1 (5 bases). Material for sequencing was peripheral blood. The sequence was collected from a woman aged 70-85 years who had recovered from COVID-19. In DNA, the CDR3 is TGTGCCAGCAGAGGGCAGTCAGGGCCCCGGCAGCCCCAGCATTTT. Encoded protein: CASRGQSGPRQPQHF.